Following are 21 T cell receptor beta chains from one sample sequenced in a study of blood T cell repertoires in COVID-19. Repertoires were generated with immunoSEQ multiplex PCR, while TCRdb's copy carries only in-frame clones and drops some. Of more than 200,000 clones detected, approximately 82% appear once; the ten largest clones hold around 8.9%. Sequencing was done on a sample of peripheral blood. Source of these receptors: a man aged 35 to 55 with active or convalescent COVID-19.

The V and J genes are TRBV5-8 and TRBJ1-2; D ambiguous. Germline V gives CDR1 SGHTS, CDR2 YDEGEE. V lost 0 bases, J lost 4 bases, and 10 bases lay in between. The CDR3 is 14 residues long. The CDR3 DNA reads as TGTGCCAGCAGCTTGGTCGGCGGTGGCTATGGCTACACCTTC. Residues: CASSLVGGGYGYTF.

The chain carries TRBV12-5 and TRBJ1-1; perhaps TRBD1 as D (6 bases). The ends were cut back, 7 bases at V and 5 bases at J, with 14 bases in the middle. Germline CDR1 LGHNT, CDR2 FRNRAP. The CDR3 length is 13 residues. The CDR3 nucleotides are TGTGCTAGTGACAAAGGGGGTGGTACTGAAGCTTTCTTT. Its translation: CASDKGGGTEAFF.

This sequence joins TRBV11-2 and TRBJ1-2; D is perhaps TRBD1 (6 bases). Germline CDR1 reads SGHAT; CDR2 reads FQNNGV. V was trimmed by 3 bases and J by 7 bases, leaving 12 bases between them. This CDR3 is built from 13 residues. CDR3 loop: CASSFPGHRGYTF. Here the CDR3 DNA reads TGTGCCAGCAGCTTTCCGGGACACCGTGGCTACACCTTC.

This clone was seen a few times. The chain recombines TRBV19 with TRBJ1-1; 11 bases line up with TRBD1. The CDR3 is 19 residues long. V shed 5 bases and J 5 bases; nucleotides not matched to a gene: 19. The germline gives CDR1 LNHDA, CDR2 SQIVND (reference sequence). CDR3 sequence: CASSARPGTGGGMRTEAFF. The CDR3 DNA reads as TGTGCCAGTAGTGCTAGACCCGGGACAGGGGGGGGTATGAGGACTGAAGCTTTCTTT.

The genes are TRBV2 and TRBJ1-3; D is possibly TRBD1 (6 bases). Germline V gene sequence: CDR1 SNHLY, CDR2 FYNNEI. The CDR3 length is 17 residues. The V end was cut by 6 bases, the J end by 0 bases, with 18 bases between. The CDR3 protein is CASSTLPGQSSGNTIYF. The CDR3 coding sequence is TGTGCCAGCAGCACACTCCCCGGACAGAGCTCTGGAAACACCATATATTTT. Full variable domain (remainder filled in from reference TRBV2 and TRBJ1-3): EPEVTQTPSHQVTQMGQEVILRCVPISNHLYFYWYRQILGQKVEFLVSFYNNEISEKSEIFDDQFSVERPDGSNFTLKIRSTKLEDSAMYFCASSTLPGQSSGNTIYFGEGSWLTVV.

A word on this clone: Other DNA variants within this sample encode the same CDR3. This rearrangement joins TRBV7-2 to TRBJ1-1; D is perhaps TRBD1 (6 bases). Trimming removed 4 bases from V and 0 bases from J, with 9 bases in between. CDR1 is SGHTA and CDR2 is FQGNSA in the germline V gene. The CDR3 has 14 residues. The CDR3 DNA sequence: TGTGCCAGCAGCTCACAGGGCTTGAACACTGAAGCTTTCTTT. This gives the protein CASSSQGLNTEAFF.

The CDR3 DNA is TGTGCCAGCCGCCGAGACAGGGGGACCTACGAGCAGTACTTC. Translated, it gives CASRRDRGTYEQYF. The chain uses TRBV7-8 and TRBJ2-7; 9 bases align to TRBD1. The V segment lost 8 bases and the J segment 2 bases; nucleotides outside the gene matches: 7. CDR1 SGHVS and CDR2 FQNEAQ come from the germline V gene. This CDR3 region has 14 residues.

CDR3 loop: CASSPGQGANYGYTF. In DNA form, the CDR3 reads TGTGCCAGCAGCCCCGGACAGGGAGCGAACTATGGCTACACCTTC. The chain employs TRBV4-2 and TRBJ1-2; TRBD1 aligns across 8 bases. The germline V gene has CDR1 LGHNA and CDR2 YNFKEQ. V trimming: 4 bases; J trimming: 2 bases; junction bases outside the gene matches: 6. The CDR3 has 15 amino acids.

The rearrangement links TRBV29-1 to TRBJ1-2; maybe TRBD1 (5 bases). Germline CDR1 and CDR2: SQVTM and ANQGSEA. V was pared by 7 bases and J by 1 base, with 13 bases between. The CDR3 consists of 13 residues. The CDR3 DNA follows: TGCAGCGCTCAGGGAAGTGGTAACTATGGCTACACCTTC. This encodes CSAQGSGNYGYTF.

The genes are TRBV5-4 and TRBJ2-3; 7 bases match TRBD1. The CDR3 totals 15 residues. Trimming cost V 4 bases and J 2 bases; bases outside gene matches: 7. CDR1 SGHNT and CDR2 YYREEE come from the germline V gene (reference sequence). The CDR3 region has the DNA TGTGCCAGCAGCCCCCAGGGGGAGCTCACAGATACGCAGTATTTT. Protein sequence: CASSPQGELTDTQYF. Full variable domain (missing parts from reference TRBV5-4 and TRBJ2-3): ETGVTQSPTHLIKTRGQQVTLRCSSQSGHNTVSWYQQALGQGPQFIFQYYREEENGRGNFPPRFSGLQFPNYSSELNVNALELDDSALYLCASSPQGELTDTQYFGPGTRLTVL.

The chain carries TRBV7-2 and TRBJ2-7; the D is unclear. Germline CDR1 and CDR2: SGHTA and FQGNSA. Between the trimmed V and J ends, which lost 5 bases and 6 bases, there was a span of 14 bases. The CDR3 totals 13 residues. Here the CDR3 DNA reads TGTGCCAGCAGCCAGCAGCGACGGAGCGAGCAGTACTTC. The encoded protein is CASSQQRRSEQYF. The full variable domain, with the rest looked up from reference TRBV7-2 and TRBJ2-7, is GAGVSQSPSNKVTEKGKDVELRCDPISGHTALYWYRQSLGQGLEFLIYFQGNSAPDKSGLPSDRFSAERTGGSVSTLTIQRTQQEDSAVYLCASSQQRRSEQYFGPGTRLTVT.

This CDR3 reads CASRTTGNGYTF. The CDR3 DNA is TGTGCCAGCAGAACGACAGGGAATGGCTACACCTTC. The chain employs TRBV27 and TRBJ1-2, with 7 bases aligning to TRBD1. J gave up 6 bases and V 6 bases, and 4 bases lay outside the gene matches. CDR3 length: 12 residues. CDR1 is MNHEY, CDR2 SMNVEV, per germline (reference sequence).

The genes are TRBV29-1 and TRBJ1-2, with TRBD1 as a possible D gene (6 bases). The germline gives CDR1 SQVTM, CDR2 ANQGSEA. Trimming left V 6 bases short and J 8 bases short, with 13 bases between. This CDR3 contains 11 residues. The chain's CDR3 is CSVWDIHGYTF. The CDR3 nucleotides are TGCAGCGTGTGGGACATCCACGGCTACACCTTC.

The V gene is TRBV10-3, the J gene TRBJ1-2, with 9 bases fitting TRBD1. V shed 2 bases and J 14 bases; nucleotides not matched to a gene: 6. CDR1 ENHRY and CDR2 SYGVKD come from the germline V gene. This CDR3 spans 12 amino acids. The CDR3 spells CAISEPDRGKTF. CDR3 in DNA: TGTGCCATCAGTGAGCCCGACAGGGGGAAAACCTTC.

The chain uses TRBV3-1 (or the pseudogene TRBV3-2) and TRBJ1-2, with 7 bases lining up with TRBD1. Germline V lookup: CDR1 LGHDT, CDR2 YNNKEL (reference sequence). The CDR3 contains 14 residues. Trimming cost V 4 bases and J 7 bases; bases outside gene matches: 9. CDR3 loop: CASSPGQAVGGYTF. The CDR3 DNA is TGTGCCAGCAGCCCCGGACAGGCAGTGGGTGGCTACACCTTC.

Only one count was recorded for this clone. The V gene is TRBV6-5, the J gene TRBJ2-5; 8 nucleotides line up with TRBD2. The V segment lost 6 bases and the J segment 3 bases; nucleotides outside the gene matches: 6. Germline V CDR1 and CDR2: MNHEY, SVGAGI. The CDR3 sequence is 14 residues long. CDR3 in amino acids: CASRTGLVKETQYF. The CDR3 nucleotides read TGTGCCAGCAGAACGGGACTAGTCAAAGAGACCCAGTACTTC.

This clone appeared a few times. This sequence joins TRBV10-1 and TRBJ1-2; TRBD1 agrees at 7 bases. The germline V gene has CDR1 WNHNN and CDR2 SYGVQD (reference sequence). This CDR3 has 14 amino acids. The trim removed 10 bases at V and 8 bases at J, leaving 16 bases unmatched. CDR3 residues: CATPQGDRVRGYTF. DNA for the CDR3: TGCGCCACCCCTCAGGGAGACAGGGTCAGGGGCTACACCTTC.

The J gene is TRBJ1-1, the V gene TRBV19, with TRBD1 as a possible D gene (6 bases). Germline values: CDR1 LNHDA, CDR2 SQIVND (reference sequence). V lost 6 bases and J lost 2, with 19 bases in between. CDR3 length: 16 residues. The CDR3 reads CASRITGSAVNTEAFF. The CDR3 nucleotides are TGTGCCAGTAGGATAACAGGGAGCGCCGTTAACACTGAAGCTTTCTTT. Full variable domain (remainder filled in from reference TRBV19 and TRBJ1-1): DGGITQSPKYLFRKEGQNVTLSCEQNLNHDAMYWYRQDPGQGLRLIYYSQIVNDFQKGDIAEGYSVSREKKESFPLTVTSAQKNPTAFYLCASRITGSAVNTEAFFGQGTRLTVV.

The chain is built from TRBV11-2 and TRBJ2-3, with D hard to call. The CDR3 loop spans 16 amino acids. V was shortened by 4 bases and J by 1 base, with 15 bases between the two germline ends. Per the germline V gene, CDR1 is SGHAT and CDR2 is FQNNGV. CDR3: CASSSSIERGTDTQYF. DNA for the CDR3: TGTGCCAGCAGCTCCTCGATAGAACGAGGCACAGATACGCAGTATTTT.

This chain connects TRBV7-2 to TRBJ1-2; D perhaps matches TRBD1 (5 bases). Germline V gene lookup returns CDR1 SGHTA and CDR2 FQGNSA. CDR3 length: 12 residues. Trimming pared 3 bases from V and 6 bases from J, leaving 8 bases between. CDR3 loop: CASSFTGNGYTF. For the CDR3, the DNA is TGTGCCAGCAGCTTCACAGGAAATGGCTACACCTTC. Full variable domain (rest looked up from reference TRBV7-2 and TRBJ1-2): GAGVSQSPSNKVTEKGKDVELRCDPISGHTALYWYRQSLGQGLEFLIYFQGNSAPDKSGLPSDRFSAERTGGSVSTLTIQRTQQEDSAVYLCASSFTGNGYTFGSGTRLTVV.

A few counts support this clone. V usage is TRBV7-9 and J usage is TRBJ1-6, with 7 bases identical to TRBD1. V shed 3 bases and J 7 bases; nucleotides not matched to a gene: 3. The CDR3 runs 14 residues. Germline CDR1 reads SEHNR; CDR2 reads FQNEAQ (reference sequence). DNA for the CDR3: TGTGCCAGCAGCTTCGACAGGGAGAATTCACCCCTCCACTTT. Protein product: CASSFDRENSPLHF.